Below are 26 T cell receptor beta chains sequenced from a single sample in a study of cytomegalovirus exposure and HLA in healthy donors. This PCR relied on a set of 60 Vbeta primers and 13 Jbeta primers. Repertoires were generated with immunoSEQ multiplex PCR, while TCRdb's copy carries only in-frame clones and drops some. Here the sample spans about 100,000 clones, more than 75% being singletons. The material sequenced was PBMCs. These receptors all come from a woman between 35 and 50 years old in good health and CMV-seronegative.

This sequence joins TRBV19 and TRBJ1-2; the D gene is possibly TRBD1 (6 bases). The germline V and J ends were trimmed by 4 bases and 3 bases, with 9 bases remaining between them. Germline V gives CDR1 LNHDA, CDR2 SQIVND (reference sequence). This CDR3 contains 13 residues. The CDR3 coding sequence is TGTGCCAGTAGTAGACGGACAGACTATGGCTACACCTTC. This codes for CASSRRTDYGYTF.

V and J are TRBV6-5 and TRBJ2-1; TRBD2 might be the D (5 bases). The V end was cut by 2 bases, the J end by 1 base, with 12 bases between. The CDR3 spans 16 residues. Germline V CDR1 and CDR2: MNHEY, SVGAGI. In DNA form, the CDR3 reads TGTGCCAGCAGTTACAGAGTTACGGGATCCTACAATGAGCAGTTCTTC. Amino acids: CASSYRVTGSYNEQFF.

The gene calls are TRBV5-1 and TRBJ2-2; 7 nucleotides agree with TRBD1. CDR1 is SGHRS and CDR2 is YFSETQ in the germline V gene. CDR3 length: 15 amino acids. Trimming cost V 4 bases and J 2 bases; bases outside gene matches: 5. The CDR3 DNA reads TGCGCCAGCAGCCACCGGGACAGTAACACCGGGGAGCTGTTTTTT. Its protein product is CASSHRDSNTGELFF.

The CDR3 protein is CASSRDTGASPLHF. The CDR3 nucleotides read TGTGCCAGCAGCCGGGACACAGGGGCCTCACCCCTCCACTTT. J is TRBJ1-6 and V is TRBV14, with 7 positions matching TRBD1. In germline, CDR1 is SGHDN, CDR2 FVKESK. The length of the CDR3 is 14 residues. The junction had 7 bases not matched to a gene; V was cut back by 4 bases and J by 10 bases.

This clone was seen a few times. V gene TRBV5-6 combines with J gene TRBJ2-1; D not certain. V lost 4 bases and J 9 bases, leaving 8 bases between the germline ends. The CDR3 is made up of 11 amino acids. Per the germline V gene, CDR1 is SGHDT and CDR2 is YYEEEE. The CDR3 region is CASSLDGEQFF. DNA for the CDR3: TGTGCCAGCAGCCTAGACGGTGAGCAGTTCTTC.

V usage is TRBV18 and J usage is TRBJ1-3; TRBD1 matches at 11 bases. This CDR3 comprises 17 residues. V was pared by 4 bases and J by 0 bases, with 5 bases of the junction left unmatched. CDR1 and CDR2 from the germline V gene are KGHSH and LQKENI. CDR3 DNA: TGTGCCAGCTCACTAGGACAGGGGGCTATCTCTGGAAACACCATATATTTT. This encodes CASSLGQGAISGNTIYF.

This rearrangement joins TRBV19 to TRBJ2-7, with D possibly TRBD2 on 5 matching bases. Germline V gene data show CDR1 as LNHDA and CDR2 as SQIVND (reference sequence). This CDR3 region has 15 residues. Trimming took off 2 bases at V and 2 bases at J, with 13 bases between the two ends. CDR3 residues: CASSIQDSRTYEQYF. The CDR3 nucleotides are TGTGCCAGTAGTATACAGGACTCTCGAACCTACGAGCAGTACTTC.

J is TRBJ2-1 and V is TRBV7-6, with TRBD1 matching over 9 bases. V shed 1 base and J 3 bases; nucleotides not matched to a gene: 4. The CDR3 length is 16 residues. The germline V gene encodes CDR1 SGHVS and CDR2 FNYEAQ. This CDR3 is CASSLGGQGFYNEQFF. The CDR3 coding sequence is TGTGCCAGCAGCTTAGGGGGACAGGGATTCTACAATGAGCAGTTCTTC.

The rearrangement joins TRBV5-6 to TRBJ1-1; TRBD1 matches 7 bases. The CDR3 extends over 15 amino acids. Germline CDR1 is SGHDT and CDR2 is YYEEEE. V shed 6 bases, J shed 10 bases, and the junction held 18 bases outside the gene matches. The CDR3 is CASTEGGGLSWGAFF. The CDR3 nucleotides are TGTGCCAGCACCGAAGGGGGCGGACTAAGTTGGGGAGCTTTCTTT.

The rearrangement joins TRBV5-6 to TRBJ2-1; 10 positions match TRBD2. Germline values: CDR1 SGHDT, CDR2 YYEEEE. The CDR3 is made up of 15 amino acids. V shed 4 bases, J shed 10 bases, and the junction held 11 bases outside the gene matches. The CDR3 spells CASSRAGGSGAEQFF. The CDR3 nucleotides read TGTGCCAGCAGCCGAGCGGGGGGGTCGGGAGCGGAGCAGTTCTTC. The variable domain in full, completed from reference TRBV5-6 and TRBJ2-1, reads DAGVTQSPTHLIKTRGQQVTLRCSPKSGHDTVSWYQQALGQGPQFIFQYYEEEERQRGNFPDRFSGHQFPNYSSELNVNALLLGDSALYLCASSRAGGSGAEQFFGPGTRLTVL.

V and J are TRBV7-3 and TRBJ2-7; maybe TRBD2 (6 bases). In germline, CDR1 is SGHTA, CDR2 FQGTGA. The CDR3 is 15 residues long. The CDR3 region has the DNA TGTGGGACGGTACCTCCTAGCGAACAGTCCTACGAGCAGTACTTC. This translates into CGTVPPSEQSYEQYF.

This clone has just a few counts. The chain uses TRBV6-5 and TRBJ2-7; possibly TRBD1 for D (7 bases). The CDR3 is made up of 14 amino acids. V was trimmed by 7 bases and J by 6 bases, leaving 19 bases between them. Germline CDR1 MNHEY, CDR2 SVGAGI. The CDR3 region is CASNPRQGLGEQYF. In DNA form, the CDR3 reads TGTGCCAGCAACCCTCGACAGGGACTTGGCGAGCAGTACTTC.

The chain is built from TRBV9 and TRBJ1-6; 7 bases align to TRBD1. CDR1 and CDR2 from the germline V gene are SGDLS and YYNGEE. Unmatched junction bases numbered 5, after V lost 4 bases and J lost 10 bases. There are 13 residues in the CDR3. The CDR3 DNA reads as TGTGCCAGCAGCCAACAGGGGCTCTCACCCCTCCACTTT. Translating it yields CASSQQGLSPLHF.

The rearrangement uses TRBV19 and TRBJ1-5; D call uncertain. Trimming removed 1 base from V and 6 bases from J, with 4 bases in between. Germline V gene lookup returns CDR1 LNHDA and CDR2 SQIVND (reference sequence). The CDR3 length is 12 residues. The CDR3 DNA sequence: TGTGCCAGTAGTATAGGCGGTCAGCCCCAGCATTTT. Its protein is CASSIGGQPQHF.

This sequence joins TRBV4-2 and TRBJ2-1, with D perhaps matching TRBD1 (6 bases). The CDR3 is made up of 16 amino acids. V lost 4 bases and J lost 0, with 13 bases in between. The germline V gene has CDR1 LGHNA and CDR2 YNFKEQ. The chain's CDR3 is CASSPLGQSSYNEQFF. The CDR3 region has the DNA TGTGCCAGCAGCCCCCTTGGACAGAGCTCCTACAATGAGCAGTTCTTC.

The chain's CDR3 is CASSSGPGQENTGELFF. DNA of the CDR3: TGTGCCAGCAGCTCGGGACCTGGACAGGAAAACACCGGGGAGCTGTTTTTT. V and J are TRBV5-4 and TRBJ2-2; 7 bases line up with TRBD1. The germline CDR1 and CDR2 sequences are SGHNT and YYREEE (reference sequence). V shed 3 bases, J shed 2 bases, and the junction held 10 bases outside the gene matches. This CDR3 comprises 17 residues.

The chain combines TRBV28 with TRBJ2-2; 9 bases are shared with TRBD2. Germline V gene data show CDR1 as MDHEN and CDR2 as SYDVKM. The CDR3 is 15 amino acids. Trimming removed 5 bases from V and 4 bases from J; junction bases left unmatched: 5. CDR3 sequence: CASSLGLASTGELFF. In DNA form, the CDR3 reads TGTGCCAGCAGTCTAGGACTAGCGAGCACCGGGGAGCTGTTTTTT.

The rearrangement uses TRBV30 and TRBJ1-2, with D possibly matching TRBD1 (6 bases). V dropped 1 base and J dropped 8 bases, with 14 bases sitting between them. Per the germline V gene, CDR1 is GTSNPN and CDR2 is SVGIG (reference sequence). The CDR3 spans 13 residues. The CDR3 sequence is CAWSGQGSGGYTF. The CDR3 DNA sequence: TGTGCCTGGAGTGGGCAGGGGTCGGGCGGCTACACCTTC. The variable domain in full, with the rest retrieved from reference TRBV30 and TRBJ1-2, is SQTIHQWPATLVQPVGSPLSLECTVEGTSNPNLYWYRQAAGRGLQLLFYSVGIGQISSEVPQNLSASRPQDRQFILSSKKLLLSDSGFYLCAWSGQGSGGYTFGSGTRLTVV.

The chain has TRBV7-2 and TRBJ2-7; possible D gene TRBD2, 6 bases. Germline CDR1 and CDR2: SGHTA and FQGNSA. The CDR3 loop spans 16 amino acids. V lost 4 bases and J 2 bases, leaving 18 bases between the germline ends. The CDR3 coding sequence is TGTGCCAGCAGCTCCGGCTCGGAGGGGCTACCCTACGAGCAGTACTTC. Its translation is CASSSGSEGLPYEQYF.

The rearrangement uses TRBV7-9 and TRBJ2-1, with 9 nucleotides matching TRBD2. The germline gives CDR1 SEHNR, CDR2 FQNEAQ (reference sequence). With 5 bases clipped from V and 7 bases from J, the junction kept 12 bases outside the gene matches. This CDR3 has 16 amino acids. The CDR3 DNA reads as TGTGCCAGCAGCACGACCGGAGTTAGCGGGGGTAATGAGCAGTTCTTC. This translates into CASSTTGVSGGNEQFF.

This sequence joins TRBV5-1 and TRBJ2-2, with 8 nucleotides matching TRBD1. Trimming removed 3 bases from V and 5 bases from J; junction bases left unmatched: 9. This CDR3 contains 16 residues. Germline V gene lookup returns CDR1 SGHRS and CDR2 YFSETQ. The CDR3 loop is CASSSKGQGGTGELFF. Here the CDR3 DNA reads TGCGCCAGCAGCTCAAAAGGACAGGGCGGGACCGGGGAGCTGTTTTTT.

The CDR3 loop reads CASSETAALSAFF. The CDR3 DNA reads as TGTGCCAGCAGTGAAACAGCGGCCCTGTCCGCTTTCTTT. J is TRBJ1-1 and V is TRBV6-1; D gene ambiguous. Germline assignment: CDR1 MNHNS and CDR2 SASEGT. Trimming removed 2 bases from V and 11 bases from J, with 15 bases in between. CDR3 length: 13 amino acids.

The rearrangement uses TRBV9 and TRBJ2-5, with D unresolved. Germline lookup yields CDR1 SGDLS and CDR2 YYNGEE. The ends were cut back, 0 bases at V and 0 bases at J, with 9 bases in the middle. The CDR3 consists of 15 residues. The CDR3 coding sequence is TGTGCCAGCAGCGTAGATAGCTACTACCAAGAGACCCAGTACTTC. This encodes CASSVDSYYQETQYF. The whole variable domain, remainder taken from reference TRBV9 and TRBJ2-5, is DSGVTQTPKHLITATGQRVTLRCSPRSGDLSVYWYQQSLDQGLQFLIQYYNGEERAKGNILERFSAQQFPDLHSELNLSSLELGDSALYFCASSVDSYYQETQYFGPGTRLLVL.

This clone was counted a single time. The rearrangement links TRBV7-2 to TRBJ1-4; TRBD1 is a possible D gene (5 bases). Trimming cost V 5 bases and J 7 bases, with 23 bases left between them. Germline V gives CDR1 SGHTA, CDR2 FQGNSA. The CDR3 totals 17 residues. CDR3 nucleotides: TGTGCCAGCAGCCCACGAAGGCCTAGGACATACTCTGAAAAACTGTTTTTT. As protein: CASSPRRPRTYSEKLFF.

The chain uses TRBV5-1 and TRBJ2-1; TRBD2 might be the D (5 bases). The CDR3 spans 13 residues. The germline V and J ends were trimmed by 2 bases and 6 bases, with 9 bases remaining between them. CDR1 and CDR2 from the germline V gene are SGHRS and YFSETQ. CDR3 region: CASSLGLANEQFF. The DNA for the CDR3 is TGCGCCAGCAGCTTAGGACTGGCCAATGAGCAGTTCTTC. The variable domain in full, with the rest retrieved from reference TRBV5-1 and TRBJ2-1, is KAGVTQTPRYLIKTRGQQVTLSCSPISGHRSVSWYQQTPGQGLQFLFEYFSETQRNKGNFPGRFSGRQFSNSRSEMNVSTLELGDSALYLCASSLGLANEQFFGPGTRLTVL.

This sequence joins TRBV27 and TRBJ2-1, with D maybe TRBD1 (5 bases). CDR1 MNHEY and CDR2 SMNVEV come from the germline V gene (reference sequence). V was clipped by 2 bases and J by 3 bases, with 11 bases between them. The CDR3 runs to 15 residues. CDR3 protein: CASSLIVDSYNEQFF. The CDR3 DNA is TGTGCCAGCAGTTTAATCGTTGACAGCTACAATGAGCAGTTCTTC.